The clone carrying this T cell receptor (beta chain) was counted between two and nine times. Germline is not matched at one junction end, which may reflect a read error. Alongside a J-beta primer mix, a sample-barcoded 5' primer served in a second PCR lasting about 7 to 11 cycles. The study obtained at least 3 million CDR3-containing paired-end reads from every sample. TCRdb recomputed calls from the 5' RACE reads with MiXCR, one row per CDR3 protein. The table has 850,000 to 1,000,000 distinct CDR3 sequences, roughly half seen once. Isolated PBMCs totaled at least 7 million in each sample. This specimen comes from a study of blood T cells in healthy people across ages. The length of the CDR3 is 15 residues. The V gene's germline CDR1 is MGHDK and CDR2 SYGVNS.

The J gene is TRBJ2-3, the V gene TRBV25-1; no clear D gene. Material for sequencing was blood. This TCR was recovered from a woman between 55 and 75 years old in good health. CDR3 sequence (DNA): TGTGCCAGCAGCGAATCGGCTCTGGGTCCAGATACGCAGTATTTT. Translation: CASSESALGPDTQYF. Looking up the rest from reference TRBV25-1 and TRBJ2-3 gives the full variable domain: EADIYQTPRYLVIGTGKKITLECSQTMGHDKMYWYQQDPGMELHLIHYSYGVNSTEKGDLSSESTVSRIRTEHFPLTLESARPSHTSQYLCASSESALGPDTQYFGPGTRLTVL.